A single sample gave rise to the 9 T cell receptor beta chains below, sequenced in a study of blood T cells in healthy people across ages. Next came a second PCR, run for roughly 6 to 11 cycles, which used a sample-barcoded 5' primer along with a J-beta primer mix. TCRdb used MiXCR to reprocess the 5' RACE reads, holding one entry per CDR3 protein. The table lists over a million distinct CDR3 sequences, approximately 59% of them singletons. The sample comprised blood. These receptors were collected from a man in his late teens or twenties in good health.

This clonotype was picked up many times. This chain uses TRBV12-3 or TRBV12-4 with TRBJ2-3; D ambiguous. The germline V and J ends were trimmed by 5 bases and 6 bases, with 18 bases remaining between them. This CDR3 comprises 15 residues. The CDR3 nucleotides are TGTGCCAGCAGTCCCGGACGCGCCGACGGGGATACGCAGTATTTT. Translation gives CASSPGRADGDTQYF.

The rearrangement uses TRBV4-1 and TRBJ1-4; 9 bases are a match to TRBD1. V lost 1 base and J lost 5; bases outside the gene matches: 5. There are 16 residues in the CDR3. CDR1 and CDR2 from the germline V gene are MGHRA and YSYEKL. CDR3 sequence (DNA): TGCGCCAGCAGCCAAGCAATGGGACAGGGAAATGAAAAACTGTTTTTT. It translates to CASSQAMGQGNEKLFF.

This chain connects TRBV7-9 to TRBJ2-2; TRBD1 aligns across 10 bases. Germline CDR1 is SEHNR and CDR2 is FQNEAQ (reference sequence). The CDR3 consists of 13 residues. The trim removed 9 bases at V and 4 bases at J, leaving 2 bases unmatched. CDR3 sequence: CASRQGATGELFF. The CDR3 nucleotides are TGTGCCAGTAGACAGGGGGCCACCGGGGAGCTGTTTTTT.

This clonotype was picked up a small number of times. This sequence joins TRBV20-1 and TRBJ2-5; D not certain. The J call may be wrong; the DNA end is better matched by TRBJ2-7. Germline V gene lookup returns CDR1 DFQATT and CDR2 SNEGSKA (reference sequence). This CDR3 is 13 amino acids long. The CDR3 nucleotides are TGCAGTGCTAGAGATCCGGAGCTGGACGAGCAGTACTTC. Protein product: CSARDPELDEQYF.

This clonotype was seen once. The chain carries TRBV9 and TRBJ2-3, with D maybe TRBD1 (5 bases). This CDR3 is 12 amino acids long. V was pared by 4 bases and J by 8 bases, with 11 bases between. Germline assignment: CDR1 SGDLS and CDR2 YYNGEE. The CDR3 here is CASSPSQGTQYF. CDR3 in DNA: TGTGCCAGCAGCCCGAGCCAGGGTACGCAGTATTTT.

The V and J genes are TRBV12-3 or TRBV12-4 and TRBJ2-1; no definite D call. CDR3 length equals 17 residues. V lost 5 bases, J lost 1 base, and 18 bases lay in between. CDR3 DNA: TGTGCCAGCAGTGTTGCTAGGGTTTTAGGGTCCTACAATGAGCAGTTCTTC. It specifies CASSVARVLGSYNEQFF.

This clonotype was recorded at least ten times. The CDR3 region is CAYKPGLASNTGELFF. CDR3 DNA sequence: TGTGCCTACAAACCGGGACTAGCGTCGAACACCGGGGAGCTGTTTTTT. V is TRBV30 and J is TRBJ2-2; the match to TRBD2 covers 10 bases. The CDR3 runs 16 residues. V dropped 7 bases and J dropped 0; count of bases not matched to a gene: 8. Looked up from germline, CDR1 is GTSNPN and CDR2 is SVGIG (reference sequence). The full variable domain, in which reference TRBV30 and TRBJ2-2 provide the parts outside the CDR3, is SQTIHQWPATLVQPVGSPLSLECTVEGTSNPNLYWYRQAAGRGLQLLFYSVGIGQISSEVPQNLSASRPQDRQFILSSKKLLLSDSGFYLCAYKPGLASNTGELFFGEGSRLTVL.

This clonotype has more than one count but fewer than ten. This rearrangement joins TRBV5-1 to TRBJ2-1; 11 bases are a match to TRBD2. This CDR3 is 14 amino acids long. Trimming cost V 2 bases and J 9 bases; bases outside gene matches: 4. Germline-derived CDR1 and CDR2 are SGHRS and YFSETQ. The CDR3: CASSLVSGRAEQFF. As DNA, the CDR3 is TGCGCCAGCAGCTTAGTTAGCGGGAGGGCTGAGCAGTTCTTC.

V and J are TRBV10-3 and TRBJ1-5; the match to TRBD1 covers 7 bases. V was clipped by 0 bases and J by 1 base; unmatched bases: 0. The CDR3 totals 15 residues. Looked up from germline, CDR1 is ENHRY and CDR2 is SYGVKD. CDR3 sequence reads: CAISESQGSNQPQHF. Here the CDR3 DNA reads TGTGCCATCAGTGAGTCACAGGGGAGCAATCAGCCCCAGCATTTT.